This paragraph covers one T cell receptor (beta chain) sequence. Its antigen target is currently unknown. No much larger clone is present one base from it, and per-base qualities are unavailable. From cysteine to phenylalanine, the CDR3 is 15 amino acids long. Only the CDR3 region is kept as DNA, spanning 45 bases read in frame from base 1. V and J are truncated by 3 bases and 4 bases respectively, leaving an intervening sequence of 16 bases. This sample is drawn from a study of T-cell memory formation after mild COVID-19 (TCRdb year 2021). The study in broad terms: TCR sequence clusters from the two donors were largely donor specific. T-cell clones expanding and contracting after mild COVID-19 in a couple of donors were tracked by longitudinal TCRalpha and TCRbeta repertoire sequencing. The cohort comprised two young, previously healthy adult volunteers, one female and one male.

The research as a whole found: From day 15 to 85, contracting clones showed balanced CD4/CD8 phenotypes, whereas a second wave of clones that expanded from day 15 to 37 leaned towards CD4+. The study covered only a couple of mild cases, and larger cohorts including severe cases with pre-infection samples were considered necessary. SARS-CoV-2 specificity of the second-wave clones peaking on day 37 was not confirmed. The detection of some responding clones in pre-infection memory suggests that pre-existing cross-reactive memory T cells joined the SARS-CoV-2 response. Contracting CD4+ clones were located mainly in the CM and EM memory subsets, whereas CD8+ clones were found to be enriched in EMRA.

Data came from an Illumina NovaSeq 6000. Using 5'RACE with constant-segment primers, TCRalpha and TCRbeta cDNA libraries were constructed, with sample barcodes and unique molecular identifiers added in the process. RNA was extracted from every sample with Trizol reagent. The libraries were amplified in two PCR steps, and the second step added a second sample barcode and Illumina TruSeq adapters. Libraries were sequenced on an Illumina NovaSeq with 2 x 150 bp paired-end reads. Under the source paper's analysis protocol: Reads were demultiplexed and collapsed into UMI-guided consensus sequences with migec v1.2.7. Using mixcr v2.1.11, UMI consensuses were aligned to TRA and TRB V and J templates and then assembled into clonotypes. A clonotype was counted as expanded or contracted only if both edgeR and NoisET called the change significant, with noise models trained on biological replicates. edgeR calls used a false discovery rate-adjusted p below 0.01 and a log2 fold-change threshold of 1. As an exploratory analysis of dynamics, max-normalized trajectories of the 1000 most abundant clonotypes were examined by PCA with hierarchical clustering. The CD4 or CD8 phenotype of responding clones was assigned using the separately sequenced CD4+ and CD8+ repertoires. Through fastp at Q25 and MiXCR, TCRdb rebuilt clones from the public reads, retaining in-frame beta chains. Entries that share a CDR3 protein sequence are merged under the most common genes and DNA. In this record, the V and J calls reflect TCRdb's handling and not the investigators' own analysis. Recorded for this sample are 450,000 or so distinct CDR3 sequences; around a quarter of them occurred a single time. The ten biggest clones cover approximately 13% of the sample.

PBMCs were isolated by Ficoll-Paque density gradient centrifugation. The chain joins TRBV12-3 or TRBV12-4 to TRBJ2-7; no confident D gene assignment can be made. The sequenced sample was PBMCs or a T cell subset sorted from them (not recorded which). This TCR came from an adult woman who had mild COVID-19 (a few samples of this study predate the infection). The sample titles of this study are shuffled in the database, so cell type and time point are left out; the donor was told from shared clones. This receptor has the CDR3 CASSFPQVLNYEQYF. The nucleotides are TGTGCCAGCAGTTTTCCTCAGGTTCTAAATTACGAGCAGTACTTC.